The clone carrying this T cell receptor beta chain was seen only a few times. The data belong to a study of early stage breast cancer tumors. About the research overall: About 70% of the 16 invasive tumors were ER+, PR+ and HER2-.

TCRdb's copy holds only in-frame clones and misses some; the assay was immunoSEQ multiplex PCR. The data hold 5,000 to 6,500 clones, with under 70% observed a single time. The germline CDR1 and CDR2 sequences are SGHAT and FQNNGV. The CDR3 spans 15 residues. V was pared by 3 bases and J by 5 bases, with 16 bases between. The sequence came from a person in their sixties or seventies with breast cancer. The specimen sequenced was normal breast tissue next to the tumor. This sequence joins TRBV11-2 and TRBJ2-5; D not resolved. The CDR3 here is CASSLSHKSSETQYF. The CDR3, as DNA: TGTGCCAGCAGCTTGTCCCACAAAAGCAGTGAGACCCAGTACTTC.